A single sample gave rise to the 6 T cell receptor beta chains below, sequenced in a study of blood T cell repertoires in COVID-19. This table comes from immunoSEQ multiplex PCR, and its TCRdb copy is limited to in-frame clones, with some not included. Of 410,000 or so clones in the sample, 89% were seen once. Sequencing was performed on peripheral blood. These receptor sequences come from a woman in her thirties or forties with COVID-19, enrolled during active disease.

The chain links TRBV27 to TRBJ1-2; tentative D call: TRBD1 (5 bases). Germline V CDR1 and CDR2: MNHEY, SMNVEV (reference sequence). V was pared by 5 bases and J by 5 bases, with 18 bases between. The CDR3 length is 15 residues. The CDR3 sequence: CASSPGTLMGYGYTF. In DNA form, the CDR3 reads TGTGCCAGCAGTCCAGGGACTCTTATGGGATATGGCTACACCTTC.

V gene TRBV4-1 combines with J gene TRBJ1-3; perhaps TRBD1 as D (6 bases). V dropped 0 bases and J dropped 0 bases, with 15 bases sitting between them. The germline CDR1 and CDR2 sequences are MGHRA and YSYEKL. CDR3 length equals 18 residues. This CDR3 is CASSQDGGPVSSGNTIYF. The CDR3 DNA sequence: TGCGCCAGCAGCCAAGACGGGGGGCCAGTGTCCTCTGGAAACACCATATATTTT.

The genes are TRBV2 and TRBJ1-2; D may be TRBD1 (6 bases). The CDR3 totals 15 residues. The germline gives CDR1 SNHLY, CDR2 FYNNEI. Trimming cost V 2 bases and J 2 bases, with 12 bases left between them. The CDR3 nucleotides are TGTGCCAGCAGTGAAACAGGGAACGTCAACTATGGCTACACCTTC. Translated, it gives CASSETGNVNYGYTF.

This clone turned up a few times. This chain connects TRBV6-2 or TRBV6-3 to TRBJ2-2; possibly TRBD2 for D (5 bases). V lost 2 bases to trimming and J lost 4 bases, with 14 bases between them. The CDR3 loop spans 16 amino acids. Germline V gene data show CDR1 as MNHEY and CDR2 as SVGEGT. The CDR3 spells CASSYRPGSGTGELFF. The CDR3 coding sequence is TGTGCCAGCAGTTACCGCCCGGGGTCGGGCACCGGGGAGCTGTTTTTT.

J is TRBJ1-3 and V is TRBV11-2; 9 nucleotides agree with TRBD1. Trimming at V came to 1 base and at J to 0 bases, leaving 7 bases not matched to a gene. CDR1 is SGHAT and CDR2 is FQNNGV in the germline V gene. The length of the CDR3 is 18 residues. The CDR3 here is CASSLVGTGLDSGNTIYF. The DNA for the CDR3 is TGTGCCAGCAGCTTAGTCGGGACAGGGTTAGACTCTGGAAACACCATATATTTT.

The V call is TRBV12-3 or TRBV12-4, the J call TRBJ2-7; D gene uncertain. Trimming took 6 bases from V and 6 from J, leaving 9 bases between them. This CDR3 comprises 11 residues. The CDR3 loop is CASSQALEQYF. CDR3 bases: TGTGCCAGCAGCCAGGCTCTCGAGCAGTACTTC.